A single sample is the source of the 24 T cell receptor beta chains below, sequenced in a study of OX40 agonist ivuxolimab in advanced cancers. Using immunoSEQ multiplex PCR, the repertoire was profiled, and TCRdb retains in-frame clones only, with some absent. The repertoire includes 50,000 to 65,000 clones, roughly 82% of them detected once, and about 2.5% sits in the top ten. Sequencing used CD4+ or CD8+ T cells sorted from blood, obtained in a trial of the OX40 agonist ivuxolimab. All receptors come from an adult with an advanced solid tumor such as melanoma, head and neck, liver or kidney cancer.

The chain is built from TRBV10-3 and TRBJ1-3; TRBD1 aligns across 7 bases. There are 14 residues in the CDR3. Trimming cost V 6 bases and J 5 bases; bases outside gene matches: 7. Looked up from germline, CDR1 is ENHRY and CDR2 is SYGVKD. CDR3 protein: CAISEAGQRNTIYF. The CDR3 DNA follows: TGTGCCATCAGCGAAGCGGGACAGAGAAACACCATATATTTT.

The rearrangement links TRBV19 to TRBJ2-7, with D perhaps TRBD2 (7 bases). Germline lookup yields CDR1 LNHDA and CDR2 SQIVND (reference sequence). This CDR3 is 12 amino acids long. Trimming pared 9 bases from V and 6 bases from J, leaving 15 bases between. The CDR3 loop reads CASSSGGVEQYF. DNA of the CDR3: TGTGCCAGCTCGTCGGGGGGCGTCGAGCAGTACTTC.

The rearrangement uses TRBV2 and TRBJ2-5, with 8 bases aligning to TRBD2. The V and J ends lost 7 bases and 4 bases, in that order; junction bases with no gene match: 8. The CDR3 is 14 amino acids. From germline, CDR1 is SNHLY and CDR2 FYNNEI. The CDR3, as DNA: TGTGCCAGCAACGGGGCGGGGGGAGGAGAGACCCAGTACTTC. As protein: CASNGAGGGETQYF.

The V call is TRBV11-2, the J call TRBJ1-1, with D unclear. There are 12 residues in the CDR3. Germline CDR1 reads SGHAT; CDR2 reads FQNNGV. Trimming left V 4 bases short and J 5 bases short, with 8 bases between. CDR3 sequence reads: CASSWAGTEAFF. CDR3 coding DNA: TGTGCCAGCAGCTGGGCTGGAACTGAAGCTTTCTTT.

The chain recombines TRBV5-4 with TRBJ2-5, with no clear D. Between the trimmed V and J ends, which lost 0 bases and 5 bases, there was a span of 17 bases. The CDR3 runs 16 residues. Germline CDR1 SGHNT, CDR2 YYREEE (reference sequence). The chain's CDR3 is CASSLGQQIRRETQYF. The CDR3, as DNA: TGTGCCAGCAGCTTGGGCCAACAAATCCGCCGGGAGACCCAGTACTTC.

The chain employs TRBV7-2 and TRBJ1-3; maybe TRBD1 (5 bases). This CDR3 is 16 amino acids long. V lost 0 bases to trimming and J lost 2 bases, with 11 bases between them. The germline V gene encodes CDR1 SGHTA and CDR2 FQGNSA. CDR3: CASSLALWGTGNTIYF. The CDR3 DNA follows: TGTGCCAGCAGCTTAGCGCTGTGGGGGACTGGAAACACCATATATTTT.

The chain couples TRBV30 to TRBJ1-5, with D unclear. Germline CDR1 GTSNPN, CDR2 SVGIG (reference sequence). The V gene lost 0 bases and the J gene lost 4 bases, with 7 bases spanning the gap. The CDR3 sequence is 13 residues long. CDR3 sequence: CAWSVRPNQPQHF. For the CDR3, the DNA is TGTGCCTGGAGTGTACGCCCTAATCAGCCCCAGCATTTT.

The chain has TRBV27 and TRBJ1-6, with D possibly TRBD1 on 6 matching bases. Germline V gene lookup returns CDR1 MNHEY and CDR2 SMNVEV (reference sequence). CDR3 length equals 16 residues. V gave up 4 bases and J gave up 6 bases, with 16 bases separating them. The CDR3 loop is CASSSVWTVTNSPLHF. The CDR3, as DNA: TGTGCCAGCAGTTCTGTTTGGACAGTGACTAATTCACCCCTCCACTTT.

A single count supports this clone. V gene TRBV18 combines with J gene TRBJ1-2; D gene uncertain. Per the germline V gene, CDR1 is KGHSH and CDR2 is LQKENI. V lost 3 bases, J lost 0 bases, and 8 bases lay in between. CDR3 length: 14 residues. This chain's CDR3 is CASSPTGTNYGYTF. CDR3 sequence (DNA): TGTGCCAGCTCACCGACGGGAACTAACTATGGCTACACCTTC.

This clone occurred a few times. This chain connects TRBV5-1 to TRBJ1-2; 11 bases are shared with TRBD1. With 3 bases clipped from V and 6 bases from J, the junction kept 7 bases outside the gene matches. CDR1 and CDR2 (germline): SGHRS, YFSETQ. This CDR3 has 15 amino acids. CDR3 DNA sequence: TGCGCCAGCAGCTCGGGACAGGGGGTTGTGGATGGCTACACCTTC. This encodes CASSSGQGVVDGYTF.

The V and J genes are TRBV5-1 and TRBJ2-2; D not resolved. CDR1 is SGHRS and CDR2 is YFSETQ in the germline V gene. This CDR3 region has 15 residues. Trimming cost V 4 bases and J 1 base, with 11 bases left between them. The CDR3 is CASSKEVGNTGELFF. The CDR3, as DNA: TGCGCCAGCAGCAAGGAAGTGGGGAACACCGGGGAGCTGTTTTTT.

CDR3 in DNA: TGCGCCAGCAGCTTGGATCCAGGCAGTAATGAAAAACTGTTTTTT. Amino acids: CASSLDPGSNEKLFF. The chain employs TRBV5-1 and TRBJ1-4; D uncertain. The CDR3 is made up of 15 amino acids. V was pared by 0 bases and J by 4 bases, with 10 bases between. Germline V gene data show CDR1 as SGHRS and CDR2 as YFSETQ.

This sequence joins TRBV19 and TRBJ1-5; the match to TRBD1 covers 7 bases. CDR3 size: 13 residues. From germline, CDR1 is LNHDA and CDR2 SQIVND (reference sequence). Trimming removed 4 bases from V and 7 bases from J; junction bases left unmatched: 4. CDR3 sequence: CASSKQGPQPQHF. The DNA for the CDR3 is TGTGCCAGTAGTAAACAGGGGCCGCAGCCCCAGCATTTT. Supplemented by reference TRBV19 and TRBJ1-5, the full variable domain reads DGGITQSPKYLFRKEGQNVTLSCEQNLNHDAMYWYRQDPGQGLRLIYYSQIVNDFQKGDIAEGYSVSREKKESFPLTVTSAQKNPTAFYLCASSKQGPQPQHFGDGTRLSIL.

J is TRBJ2-7 and V is TRBV28; 8 bases are shared with TRBD1. V was pared by 4 bases and J by 2 bases, with 4 bases of the junction left unmatched. Germline assignment: CDR1 MDHEN and CDR2 SYDVKM. The CDR3 covers 14 residues. CDR3 loop: CASSSPTGAYEQYF. CDR3 coding DNA: TGTGCCAGCAGTTCGCCGACAGGGGCCTACGAGCAGTACTTC.

The chain is built from TRBV11-2 and TRBJ2-7; 8 nucleotides agree with TRBD1. The length of the CDR3 is 15 residues. Germline loops: CDR1 SGHAT, CDR2 FQNNGV. Trimming at V came to 0 bases and at J to 2 bases, leaving 3 bases not matched to a gene. In DNA form, the CDR3 reads TGTGCCAGCAGCTTAGACGGGACAGGCACCTACGAGCAGTACTTC. Translation gives CASSLDGTGTYEQYF.

The chain recombines TRBV11-3 with TRBJ2-3, with a tentative D call TRBD2 (6 bases). From germline, CDR1 is SGHNT and CDR2 YENEEA. Trimming pared 5 bases from V and 0 bases from J, leaving 24 bases between. The CDR3 is 19 amino acids. CDR3 coding DNA: TGTGCCAGCAGCGGCCCCTTGGCGGGACGAGCTTTAAGCACAGATACGCAGTATTTT. Amino acid sequence: CASSGPLAGRALSTDTQYF.

In nucleotides, the CDR3 is TGTGCCAGCACCTCCGGGAGGGAAGATACGCAGTATTTT. Translated, it gives CASTSGREDTQYF. This chain uses TRBV5-4 with TRBJ2-3; 8 bases agree with TRBD2. This CDR3 is 13 amino acids long. V was clipped by 6 bases and J by 5 bases; unmatched bases: 5. From germline, CDR1 is SGHNT and CDR2 YYREEE (reference sequence). Using reference TRBV5-4 and TRBJ2-3 for the parts outside the CDR3, the full variable domain is ETGVTQSPTHLIKTRGQQVTLRCSSQSGHNTVSWYQQALGQGPQFIFQYYREEENGRGNFPPRFSGLQFPNYSSELNVNALELDDSALYLCASTSGREDTQYFGPGTRLTVL.

This chain links TRBV6-4 with TRBJ2-1, with 8 bases aligning to TRBD2. The V and J ends lost 0 bases and 8 bases, in that order; junction bases with no gene match: 6. Germline CDR1 reads MRHNA; CDR2 reads SNTAGT. The CDR3 has 15 amino acids. CDR3 residues: CASSDSAGGRDEQFF. The CDR3 nucleotides are TGTGCCAGCAGTGACTCGGCGGGGGGTAGGGATGAGCAGTTCTTC.

V and J are TRBV30 and TRBJ2-3; the match to TRBD2 covers 9 bases. V shed 1 base, J shed 2 bases, and the junction held 7 bases outside the gene matches. Per the germline V gene, CDR1 is GTSNPN and CDR2 is SVGIG (reference sequence). The CDR3 totals 16 residues. CDR3 protein: CAWSALSSGTTDTQYF. The CDR3 nucleotides are TGTGCCTGGAGTGCGCTTTCTAGCGGGACCACAGATACGCAGTATTTT. Drawing the rest from reference TRBV30 and TRBJ2-3, the complete variable domain is SQTIHQWPATLVQPVGSPLSLECTVEGTSNPNLYWYRQAAGRGLQLLFYSVGIGQISSEVPQNLSASRPQDRQFILSSKKLLLSDSGFYLCAWSALSSGTTDTQYFGPGTRLTVL.

The CDR3 region is CASSPAGGPRNEQFF. The CDR3 coding sequence is TGCGCCAGCAGCCCAGCGGGAGGGCCGCGGAATGAGCAGTTCTTC. The genes are TRBV5-1 and TRBJ2-1; 10 nucleotides match TRBD2. This CDR3 has 15 amino acids. Trimming took 4 bases from V and 7 from J; bases not matched to a gene: 8. The germline V gene encodes CDR1 SGHRS and CDR2 YFSETQ.

Only one count was recorded for this clone. The rearrangement uses TRBV6-1 and TRBJ2-7; 11 bases agree with TRBD1. V gave up 4 bases and J gave up 6 bases; unmatched junction bases: 5. The CDR3 extends over 14 amino acids. Germline V lookup: CDR1 MNHNS, CDR2 SASEGT. CDR3 residues: CASSVGTGGFEQYF. DNA for the CDR3: TGTGCCAGCAGTGTCGGGACAGGGGGTTTCGAGCAGTACTTC.

This clone was counted between two and nine times. This sequence joins TRBV9 and TRBJ1-5; the D gene is possibly TRBD1 (5 bases). The germline gives CDR1 SGDLS, CDR2 YYNGEE. The CDR3 is 15 residues long. The V gene lost 0 bases and the J gene lost 3 bases, with 10 bases spanning the gap. The CDR3 region is CASSVGAGNNQPQHF. CDR3 bases: TGTGCCAGCAGCGTAGGGGCAGGGAACAATCAGCCCCAGCATTTT.

The V and J genes are TRBV4-1 and TRBJ1-1, with D perhaps TRBD1 (6 bases). This CDR3 comprises 12 residues. Germline CDR1 and CDR2: MGHRA and YSYEKL. V dropped 8 bases and J dropped 8 bases, with 15 bases sitting between them. DNA of the CDR3: TGCGCCAGCGGGCCGTTGGGGGCAGAAGCTTTCTTT. Its translation is CASGPLGAEAFF.

The CDR3 DNA reads as TGTGCCAGCAGTTTATTGGCGGCGACTGATCAGCCCCAGCATTTT. Its translation: CASSLLAATDQPQHF. This rearrangement joins TRBV27 to TRBJ1-5; D gene ambiguous. Germline V lookup: CDR1 MNHEY, CDR2 SMNVEV (reference sequence). This CDR3 has 15 residues. Trimming cost V 1 base and J 5 bases, with 12 bases left between them.